This TCR beta chain emerged from a study of type 1 and type 2 diabetes patients. Overall study: Magnetic bead positive selection isolated CD4+ or CD8+ T cells from PBMCs. Findings and caveats of the study: Age and gender were not matched between study groups, possibly biasing interpretation.

PCR was run on genomic DNA. A primer set of 30 forward and 13 reverse primers amplified the CDR3. TCRdb used MiXCR to reprocess the multiplex PCR reads, holding one entry per CDR3 protein. The sample has 250,000 to 300,000 distinct CDR3 sequences, approximately 45% seen once. As concerns this clonotype: Its target is unknown. A much larger clone lies a single base off, so this may be a read error. This CDR3 fails to terminate in the conserved phenylalanine or tryptophan, so it likely reflects a read error.

The V end lost 6 bases, the J end lost 6 bases, and 2 bases lay between the germline ends. This CDR3 has 9 residues. Germline values: CDR1 ENHRY, CDR2 SYGVKD. This receptor was identified in a man younger than 35 with type 2 diabetes. What was sequenced was peripheral blood mononuclear cells (PBMCs). V gene TRBV10-3 combines with J gene TRBJ1-1; D ambiguous. The CDR3 region is CAIRAEAFI. The CDR3, as DNA: TGTGCCATCAGAGCTGAAGCTTTCATT.